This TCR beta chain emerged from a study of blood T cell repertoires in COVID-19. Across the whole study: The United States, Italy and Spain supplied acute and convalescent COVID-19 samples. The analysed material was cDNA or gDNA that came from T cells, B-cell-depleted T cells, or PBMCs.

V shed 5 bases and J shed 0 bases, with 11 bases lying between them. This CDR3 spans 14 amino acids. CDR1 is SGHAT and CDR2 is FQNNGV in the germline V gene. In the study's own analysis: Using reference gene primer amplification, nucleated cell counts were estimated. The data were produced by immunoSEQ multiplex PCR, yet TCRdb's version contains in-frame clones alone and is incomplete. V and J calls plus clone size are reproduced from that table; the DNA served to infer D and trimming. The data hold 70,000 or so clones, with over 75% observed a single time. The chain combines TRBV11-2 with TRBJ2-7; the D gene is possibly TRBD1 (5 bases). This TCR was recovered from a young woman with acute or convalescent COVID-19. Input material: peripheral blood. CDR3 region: CASSDARVSYEQYF. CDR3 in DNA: TGTGCCAGCAGCGACGCCAGGGTCTCCTACGAGCAGTACTTC. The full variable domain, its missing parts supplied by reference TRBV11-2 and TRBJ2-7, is EAGVAQSPRYKIIEKRQSVAFWCNPISGHATLYWYQQILGQGPKLLIQFQNNGVVDDSQLPKDRFSAERLKGVDSTLKIQPAKLEDSAVYLCASSDARVSYEQYFGPGTRLTVT.